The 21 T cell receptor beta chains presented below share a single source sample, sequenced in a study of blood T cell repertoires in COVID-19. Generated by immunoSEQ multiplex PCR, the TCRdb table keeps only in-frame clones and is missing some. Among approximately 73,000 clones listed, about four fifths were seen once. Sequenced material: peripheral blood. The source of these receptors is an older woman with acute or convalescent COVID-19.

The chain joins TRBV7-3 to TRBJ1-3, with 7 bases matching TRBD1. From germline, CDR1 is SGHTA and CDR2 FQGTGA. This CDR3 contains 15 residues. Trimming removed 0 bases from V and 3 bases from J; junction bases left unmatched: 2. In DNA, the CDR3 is TGTGCCAGCAGCTTAACAGGGGGCGATGGAAACACCATATATTTT. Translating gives CASSLTGGDGNTIYF. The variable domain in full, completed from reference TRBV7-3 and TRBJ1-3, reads GAGVSQTPSNKVTEKGKYVELRCDPISGHTALYWYRQSLGQGPEFLIYFQGTGAADDSGLPNDRFFAVRPEGSVSTLKIQRTERGDSAVYLCASSLTGGDGNTIYFGEGSWLTVV.

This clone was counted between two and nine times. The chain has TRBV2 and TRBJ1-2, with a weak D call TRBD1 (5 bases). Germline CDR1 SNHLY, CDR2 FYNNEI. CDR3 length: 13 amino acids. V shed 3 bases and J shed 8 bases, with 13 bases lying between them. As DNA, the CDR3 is TGTGCCAGCAGTGACGGCAGGGCGCAAGGCTACACCTTC. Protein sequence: CASSDGRAQGYTF.

The CDR3 here is CASKKAGGENEQFF. In DNA, the CDR3 is TGTGCCAGCAAAAAAGCGGGTGGAGAGAATGAGCAGTTCTTC. The rearrangement links TRBV6-5 to TRBJ2-1; possibly TRBD2 for D (6 bases). The CDR3 is made up of 14 amino acids. Germline V gene data show CDR1 as MNHEY and CDR2 as SVGAGI. Trimming stripped 7 bases from V and 7 bases from J, with 17 bases between.

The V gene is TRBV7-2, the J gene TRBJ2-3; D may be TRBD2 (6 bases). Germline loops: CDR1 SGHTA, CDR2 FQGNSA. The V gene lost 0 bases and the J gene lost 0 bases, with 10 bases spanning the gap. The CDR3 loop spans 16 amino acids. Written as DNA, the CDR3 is TGTGCCAGCAGCTTAGCGGGAGGTTGGAGCACAGATACGCAGTATTTT. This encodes CASSLAGGWSTDTQYF.

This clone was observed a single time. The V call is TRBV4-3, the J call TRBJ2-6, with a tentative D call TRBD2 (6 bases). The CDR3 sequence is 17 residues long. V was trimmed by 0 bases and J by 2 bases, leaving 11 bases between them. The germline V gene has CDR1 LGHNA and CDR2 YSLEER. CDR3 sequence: CASSQDVGGTGANVLTF. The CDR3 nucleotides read TGCGCCAGCAGCCAAGATGTGGGGGGTACTGGGGCCAACGTCCTGACTTTC.

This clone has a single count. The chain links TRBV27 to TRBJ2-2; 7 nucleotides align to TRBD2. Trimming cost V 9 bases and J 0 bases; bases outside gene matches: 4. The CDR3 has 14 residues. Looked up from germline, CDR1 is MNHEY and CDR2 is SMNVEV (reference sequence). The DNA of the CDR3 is TGTGCCAGTAGGGAGGGGACGAACACCGGGGAGCTGTTTTTT. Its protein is CASREGTNTGELFF.

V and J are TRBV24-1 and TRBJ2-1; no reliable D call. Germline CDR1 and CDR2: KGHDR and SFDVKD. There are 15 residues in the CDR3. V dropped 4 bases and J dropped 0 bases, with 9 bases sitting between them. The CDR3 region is CATSDPRFSYNEQFF. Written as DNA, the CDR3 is TGTGCCACCAGTGACCCCCGGTTCTCCTACAATGAGCAGTTCTTC.

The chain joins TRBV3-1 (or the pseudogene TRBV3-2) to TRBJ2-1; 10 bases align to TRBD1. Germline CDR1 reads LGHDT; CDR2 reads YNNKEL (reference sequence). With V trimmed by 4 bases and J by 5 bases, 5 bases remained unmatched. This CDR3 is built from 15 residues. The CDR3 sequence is CASSRRGTGDNEQFF. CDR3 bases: TGTGCCAGCAGCCGCCGAGGGACAGGGGACAATGAGCAGTTCTTC.

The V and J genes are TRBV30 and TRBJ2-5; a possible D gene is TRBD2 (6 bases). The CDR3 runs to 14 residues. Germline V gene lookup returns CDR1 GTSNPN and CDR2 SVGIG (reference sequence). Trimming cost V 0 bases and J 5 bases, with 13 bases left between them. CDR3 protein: CAWSVSGVGETQYF. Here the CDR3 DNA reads TGTGCCTGGAGTGTATCGGGGGTAGGGGAGACCCAGTACTTC.

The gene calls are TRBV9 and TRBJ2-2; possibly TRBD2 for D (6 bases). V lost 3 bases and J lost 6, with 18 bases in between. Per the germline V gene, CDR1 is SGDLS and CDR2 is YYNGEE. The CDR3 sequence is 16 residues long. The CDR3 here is CASSDLGGTFAGELFF. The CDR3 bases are TGTGCCAGCAGCGATCTAGGAGGGACCTTCGCCGGGGAGCTGTTTTTT. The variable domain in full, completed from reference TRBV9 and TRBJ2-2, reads DSGVTQTPKHLITATGQRVTLRCSPRSGDLSVYWYQQSLDQGLQFLIQYYNGEERAKGNILERFSAQQFPDLHSELNLSSLELGDSALYFCASSDLGGTFAGELFFGEGSRLTVL.

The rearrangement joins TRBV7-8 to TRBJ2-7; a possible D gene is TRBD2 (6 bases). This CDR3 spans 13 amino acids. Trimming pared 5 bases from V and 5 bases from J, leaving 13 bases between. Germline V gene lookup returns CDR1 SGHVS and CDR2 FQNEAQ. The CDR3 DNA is TGTGCCAGCAGCCCCCGGGAGTACGACGAGCAGTACTTC. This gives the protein CASSPREYDEQYF. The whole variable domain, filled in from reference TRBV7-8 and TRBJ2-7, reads GAGVSQSPRYKVAKRGQDVALRCDPISGHVSLFWYQQALGQGPEFLTYFQNEAQLDKSGLPSDRFFAERPEGSVSTLKIQRTQQEDSAVYLCASSPREYDEQYFGPGTRLTVT.

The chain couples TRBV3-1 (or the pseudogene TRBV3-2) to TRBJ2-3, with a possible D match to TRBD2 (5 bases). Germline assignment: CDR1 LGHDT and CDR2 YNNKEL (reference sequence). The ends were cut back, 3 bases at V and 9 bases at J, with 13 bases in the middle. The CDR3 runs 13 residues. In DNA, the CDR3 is TGTGCCAGCAGCCAGGTCCCGGGGAACACGCAGTATTTT. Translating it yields CASSQVPGNTQYF.

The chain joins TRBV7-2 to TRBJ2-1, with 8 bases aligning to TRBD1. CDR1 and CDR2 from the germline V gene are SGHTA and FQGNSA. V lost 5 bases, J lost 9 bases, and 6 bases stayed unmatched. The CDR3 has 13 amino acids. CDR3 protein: CASSATGGAEQFF. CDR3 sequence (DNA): TGTGCCAGCAGCGCAACAGGGGGTGCTGAGCAGTTCTTC.

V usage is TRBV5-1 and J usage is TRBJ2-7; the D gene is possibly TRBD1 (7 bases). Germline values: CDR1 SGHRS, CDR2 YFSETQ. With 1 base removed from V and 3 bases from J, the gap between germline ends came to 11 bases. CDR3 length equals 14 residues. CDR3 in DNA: TGCGCCAGCAGCTTGAATCAGGGGGGCTACGAGCAGTACTTC. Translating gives CASSLNQGGYEQYF.

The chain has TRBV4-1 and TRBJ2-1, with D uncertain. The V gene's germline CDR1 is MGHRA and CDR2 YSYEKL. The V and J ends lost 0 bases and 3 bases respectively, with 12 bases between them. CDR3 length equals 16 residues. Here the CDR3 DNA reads TGCGCCAGCAGCCAAGATGAGGCAGACCTCTACAATGAGCAGTTCTTC. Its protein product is CASSQDEADLYNEQFF.

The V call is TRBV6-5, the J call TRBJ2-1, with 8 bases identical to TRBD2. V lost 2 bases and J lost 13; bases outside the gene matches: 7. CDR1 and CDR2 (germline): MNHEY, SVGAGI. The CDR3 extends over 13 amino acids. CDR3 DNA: TGTGCCAGCAGTTACGAGGGCGGGAGGCCCCAGTTCTTC. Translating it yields CASSYEGGRPQFF.

This CDR3 is CASSVKSWREAGGHEQFF. CDR3 nucleotide sequence: TGTGCCAGCAGCGTAAAGTCATGGAGGGAGGCGGGGGGCCATGAGCAGTTCTTC. The V gene is TRBV9, the J gene TRBJ2-1; TRBD2 matches at 8 bases. The V segment lost 1 base and the J segment 8 bases; nucleotides outside the gene matches: 17. The CDR3 covers 18 residues. Per the germline V gene, CDR1 is SGDLS and CDR2 is YYNGEE.

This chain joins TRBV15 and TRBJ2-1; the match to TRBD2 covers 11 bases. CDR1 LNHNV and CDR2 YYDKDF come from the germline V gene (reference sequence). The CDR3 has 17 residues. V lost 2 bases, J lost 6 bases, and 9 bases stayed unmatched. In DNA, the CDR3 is TGTGCCACCAGCAGATCACATCTAGCGGGAGGTGGCAATGAGCAGTTCTTC. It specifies CATSRSHLAGGGNEQFF.

The CDR3 DNA follows: TGTGCCAGCAGCCAAAGACACGTCTCCTACAATGAGCAGTTCTTC. Residues: CASSQRHVSYNEQFF. The chain uses TRBV3-1 (or the pseudogene TRBV3-2) and TRBJ2-1; D is ambiguous. The CDR3 is 15 residues long. V shed 2 bases and J shed 0 bases, with 8 bases lying between them. The germline V gene has CDR1 LGHDT and CDR2 YNNKEL (reference sequence).

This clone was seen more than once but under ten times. CDR3 residues: CSVRGSSYNEQFF. CDR3 sequence (DNA): TGCAGCGTTCGGGGGAGCTCCTACAATGAGCAGTTCTTC. This chain joins TRBV29-1 and TRBJ2-1, with a tentative D call TRBD2 (6 bases). The V and J ends lost 5 bases and 0 bases respectively, with 8 bases between them. CDR1 is SQVTM, CDR2 ANQGSEA, per germline. The CDR3 loop spans 13 amino acids.

CDR3 DNA sequence: TGCAGCGTTGCGGGGGAGGCTGGGGCCAACGTCCTGACTTTC. As protein: CSVAGEAGANVLTF. The chain combines TRBV29-1 with TRBJ2-6; maybe TRBD2 (6 bases). V was pared by 4 bases and J by 2 bases, with 9 bases between. There are 14 residues in the CDR3. CDR1 and CDR2 from the germline V gene are SQVTM and ANQGSEA.